This TCR beta chain was observed in a study of blood T cell repertoires in COVID-19. Study-wide context: Sites across the United States, Italy and Spain contributed samples from acute and convalescent COVID-19. Sources were T cells, B-cell-depleted T cells, or PBMCs; the material itself was cDNA or gDNA.

Germline lookup yields CDR1 ENHRY and CDR2 SYGVKD. The V segment lost 10 bases and the J segment 4 bases; nucleotides outside the gene matches: 9. CDR3 length: 15 residues. How the authors handled the data: The assay estimated nucleated cells by amplifying reference gene primers. Profiled with immunoSEQ multiplex PCR; TCRdb holds only in-frame clones, not every one. V and J calls plus clone size are reproduced from that table; the DNA served to infer D and trimming. The sample has almost 400,000 clones; more than 70% are singletons. The V and J genes are TRBV10-3 and TRBJ1-5; 11 nucleotides match TRBD1. The sample consisted of peripheral blood. This TCR was sampled from a woman aged 60-75 years with COVID-19, enrolled during active disease. The CDR3 spells CATGARDRGNQPQHF. CDR3 bases: TGTGCCACCGGAGCGAGGGACAGGGGGAATCAGCCCCAGCATTTT.